The rows below give T cell receptor beta chains drawn from one sample of a study of blood T cell repertoires in COVID-19. The data were produced by immunoSEQ multiplex PCR, yet TCRdb's version contains in-frame clones alone and is incomplete. The sample contains over 150,000 clones, around four fifths of which appear only once. Sequencing input: peripheral blood. These receptors all come from a woman over 75 with acute or convalescent COVID-19. Both conserved end residues are part of each CDR3. The D gene is left open where the match is weak. Not every row has a clone size; where given, it reads once, few, many or a size class.

>TRBJ2-1|TRBD2|.|TRBV9
CASSATLAGVRNEQFF
TGTGCCAGCAGCGCCACCCTAGCGGGCGTTCGCAATGAGCAGTTCTTC
>TRBJ1-5|TRBD1|.|TRBV30
CAWTPDRAARNQPQHF
TGTGCCTGGACCCCGGACAGGGCGGCGCGCAATCAGCCCCAGCATTTT
>TRBJ1-1|.|.|TRBV18
CASSPPLKQGGTEAFF
TGTGCCAGCTCACCACCTCTAAAGCAGGGAGGTACTGAAGCTTTCTTT
>TRBJ1-1|TRBD1|.|TRBV5-6
CASSLAQGARGEAFF
TGTGCCAGCAGCTTGGCCCAGGGGGCTCGGGGTGAAGCTTTCTTT
>TRBJ2-4|TRBD1|.|TRBV5-1
CASSEETGAFGDIQYF
TGCGCCAGCAGCGAAGAAACAGGGGCTTTTGGTGACATTCAGTACTTC
>TRBJ2-2|TRBD2|.|TRBV7-2
CASTPSGIGTGELFF
TGTGCCAGCACCCCGAGCGGGATTGGGACCGGGGAGCTGTTTTTT
>TRBJ1-6|TRBD1|.|TRBV7-8
CASSLDRGQDSPLHF
TGTGCCAGCAGCTTAGACAGGGGGCAAGACTCACCCCTCCACTTT
>TRBJ2-3|.|.|TRBV5-1
CASSLSVSTDTQYF
TGCGCCAGCAGCTTGTCCGTTAGCACAGATACGCAGTATTTT
>TRBJ2-7|TRBD2|few|TRBV7-2
CASSLGGLAGAEQYF
TGTGCCAGCAGCTTAGGGGGACTAGCGGGGGCCGAGCAGTACTTC
>TRBJ2-1|TRBD2|.|TRBV18
CASSPRTSGGYNEQFF
TGTGCCAGCTCACCTCGGACTAGCGGGGGGTACAATGAGCAGTTCTTC
>TRBJ2-5|.|.|TRBV2
CASSAQAGRQETQYF
TGTGCCAGCAGTGCTCAGGCGGGGAGACAAGAGACCCAGTACTTC
>TRBJ1-2|.|.|TRBV20-1
CSASAETIGYTF
TGCAGTGCTAGTGCAGAGACTATTGGCTACACCTTC
>TRBJ2-3|.|.|TRBV3-1/TRBV3-2
CASSQDGQGDTQYF
TGTGCCAGCAGCCAAGATGGGCAGGGGGATACGCAGTATTTT
>TRBJ2-1|.|few|TRBV6-2/TRBV6-3
CASSYSNGAYNEQFF
TGTGCCAGCAGTTACTCTAACGGGGCCTACAATGAGCAGTTCTTC
>TRBJ2-3|TRBD1|.|TRBV5-1
CASSPEGAYTDTQYF
TGCGCCAGCAGCCCCGAGGGGGCCTACACAGATACGCAGTATTTT